This T cell receptor (beta chain) was profiled in a study of cytomegalovirus exposure and HLA in healthy donors. Study-wide results and caveats: The tendency of first-cohort TCR clusters to co-occur in the 110 or so validation repertoires emerged from a later analysis. The classifier, whose performance was assessed in both the original and validation cohorts, reportedly diagnosed cytomegalovirus status with high specificity and sensitivity. TCR beta chains numbering 164 were designated cytomegalovirus-associated.

As to this clone: What it recognizes is unknown.

Profiling relied on immunoSEQ multiplex PCR, and the TCRdb table lists in-frame clones only, not all of them. This sample has roughly 100,000 clones; 86% occur once, and the top ten carry 4%. Trimming at V came to 4 bases and at J to 2 bases, leaving 2 bases not matched to a gene. Germline values: CDR1 SQVTM, CDR2 ANQGSEA. This CDR3 has 13 amino acids. The TCR comes from a woman under 30 in good health and CMV-seropositive. The rearrangement joins TRBV29-1 to TRBJ2-7; 10 nucleotides agree with TRBD1. The sample was PBMCs. CDR3 coding DNA: TGCAGCGTTGGACAGGGGGCCACCTACGAGCAGTACTTC. This gives the protein CSVGQGATYEQYF.